Given below is one T cell receptor (beta chain) in context. This sample is drawn from a study of control samples from healthy donors and cancer patients. Sequencing used immunoSEQ multiplex PCR; TCRdb keeps in-frame clones, though not all of them. Found here are some 160,000 clones, approximately 88% of them singletons; the top ten hold roughly 5%. Germline CDR1 reads SGHDN; CDR2 reads FVKESK. The CDR3 is 16 amino acids. Trimming left V 4 bases short and J 4 bases short, with 18 bases between. The sequencing sample was made of blood. The chain links TRBV14 to TRBJ2-3; perhaps TRBD1 as D (7 bases). The sequence was obtained from a man younger than 40 in good health. CDR3 amino acids: CASSPSGQEGADTQYF. CDR3 sequence (DNA): TGTGCCAGCAGCCCATCCGGACAGGAGGGGGCAGATACGCAGTATTTT.